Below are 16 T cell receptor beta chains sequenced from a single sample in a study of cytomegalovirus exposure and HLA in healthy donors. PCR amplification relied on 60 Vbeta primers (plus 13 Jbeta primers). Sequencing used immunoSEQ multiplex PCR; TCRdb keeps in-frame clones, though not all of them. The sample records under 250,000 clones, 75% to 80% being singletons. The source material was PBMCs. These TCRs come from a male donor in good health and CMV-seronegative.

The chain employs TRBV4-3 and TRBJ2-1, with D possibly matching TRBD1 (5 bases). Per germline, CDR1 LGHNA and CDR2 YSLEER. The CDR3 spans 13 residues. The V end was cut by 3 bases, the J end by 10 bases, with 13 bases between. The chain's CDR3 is CASSQNPRAEQFF. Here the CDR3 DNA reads TGCGCCAGCAGCCAGAACCCCAGGGCAGAGCAGTTCTTC.

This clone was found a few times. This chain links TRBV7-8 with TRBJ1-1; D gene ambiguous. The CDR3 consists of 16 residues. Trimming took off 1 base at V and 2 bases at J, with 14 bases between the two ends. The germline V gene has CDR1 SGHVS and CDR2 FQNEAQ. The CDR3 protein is CASSLVGGLSNTEAFF. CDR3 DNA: TGTGCCAGCAGCTTAGTGGGAGGACTCAGCAACACTGAAGCTTTCTTT.

The CDR3 DNA is TGTGCCAGCAGTGGCCCCAGCGTGGGAGATACGCAGTATTTT. It yields the protein CASSGPSVGDTQYF. V gene TRBV2 combines with J gene TRBJ2-3; D is uncertain. Germline CDR1 reads SNHLY; CDR2 reads FYNNEI. This CDR3 comprises 14 residues. V dropped 4 bases and J dropped 5 bases, with 13 bases sitting between them.

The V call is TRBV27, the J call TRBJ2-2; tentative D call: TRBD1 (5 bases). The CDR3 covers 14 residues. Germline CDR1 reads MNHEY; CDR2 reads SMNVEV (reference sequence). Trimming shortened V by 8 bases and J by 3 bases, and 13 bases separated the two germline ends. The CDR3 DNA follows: TGTGCCAGCCATAGTCAGGGTTACACCGGGGAGCTGTTTTTT. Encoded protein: CASHSQGYTGELFF.

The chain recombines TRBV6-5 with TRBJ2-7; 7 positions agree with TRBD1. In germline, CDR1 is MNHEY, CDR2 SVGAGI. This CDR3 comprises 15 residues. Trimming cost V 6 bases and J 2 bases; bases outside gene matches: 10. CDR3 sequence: CASRRHSQGAYEQYF. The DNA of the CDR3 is TGTGCCAGCAGACGACATTCCCAGGGGGCCTACGAGCAGTACTTC.

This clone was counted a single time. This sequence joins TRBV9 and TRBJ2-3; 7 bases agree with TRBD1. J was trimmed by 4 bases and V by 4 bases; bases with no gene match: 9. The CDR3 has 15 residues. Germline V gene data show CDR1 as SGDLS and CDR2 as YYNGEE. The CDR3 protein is CASSFDRDQADTQYF. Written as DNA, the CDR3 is TGTGCCAGCAGCTTCGACAGGGATCAGGCAGATACGCAGTATTTT.

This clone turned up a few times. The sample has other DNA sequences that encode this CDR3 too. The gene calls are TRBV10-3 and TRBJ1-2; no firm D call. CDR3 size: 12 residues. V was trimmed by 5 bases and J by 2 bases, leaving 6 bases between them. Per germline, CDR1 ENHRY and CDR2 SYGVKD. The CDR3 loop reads CAISRENYGYTF. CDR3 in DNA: TGTGCCATCAGTCGAGAGAACTATGGCTACACCTTC.

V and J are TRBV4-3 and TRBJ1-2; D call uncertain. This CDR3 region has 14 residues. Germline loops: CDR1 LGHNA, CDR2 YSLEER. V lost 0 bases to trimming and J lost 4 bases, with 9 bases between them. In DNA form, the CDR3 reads TGCGCCAGCAGCCAAGATCCAGGCCTCTATGGCTACACCTTC. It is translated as CASSQDPGLYGYTF.

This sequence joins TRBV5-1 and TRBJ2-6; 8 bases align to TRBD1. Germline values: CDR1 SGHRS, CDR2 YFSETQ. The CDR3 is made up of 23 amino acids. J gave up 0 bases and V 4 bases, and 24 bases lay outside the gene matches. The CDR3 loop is CASSKERTGKNHPSFSGANVLTF. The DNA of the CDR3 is TGCGCCAGCAGCAAGGAAAGGACAGGGAAAAATCACCCCTCATTCTCTGGGGCCAACGTCCTGACTTTC.

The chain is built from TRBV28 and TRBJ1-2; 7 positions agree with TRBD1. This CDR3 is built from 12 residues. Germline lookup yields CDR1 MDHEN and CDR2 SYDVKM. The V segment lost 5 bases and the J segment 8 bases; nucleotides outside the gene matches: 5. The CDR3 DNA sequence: TGTGCCAGCAGTCTGACAGGGCGAGGCTACACCTTC. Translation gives CASSLTGRGYTF.

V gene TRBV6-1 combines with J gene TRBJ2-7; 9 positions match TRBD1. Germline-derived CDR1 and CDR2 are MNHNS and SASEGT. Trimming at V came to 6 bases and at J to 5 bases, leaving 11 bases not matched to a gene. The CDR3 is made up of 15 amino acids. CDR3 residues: CASRRPGQGKDEQYF. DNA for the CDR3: TGTGCCAGCAGACGACCGGGACAGGGAAAAGACGAGCAGTACTTC.

CDR3 sequence (DNA): TGTGCCAGCAGCTTAAATTATTGGACCAGGGGACCCACTGAAGCTTTCTTT. It translates to CASSLNYWTRGPTEAFF. The chain joins TRBV11-2 to TRBJ1-1; a weak D match, TRBD1 (6 bases). V was shortened by 2 bases and J by 4 bases, with 20 bases between the two germline ends. CDR3 length equals 17 residues. Germline CDR1 and CDR2: SGHAT and FQNNGV.

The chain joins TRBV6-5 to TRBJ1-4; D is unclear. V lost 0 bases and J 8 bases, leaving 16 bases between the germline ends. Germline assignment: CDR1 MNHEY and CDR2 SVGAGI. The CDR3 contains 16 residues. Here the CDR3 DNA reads TGTGCCAGCAGTTACTCGGCTCTGACCTCGGGGGAAAAACTGTTTTTT. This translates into CASSYSALTSGEKLFF.

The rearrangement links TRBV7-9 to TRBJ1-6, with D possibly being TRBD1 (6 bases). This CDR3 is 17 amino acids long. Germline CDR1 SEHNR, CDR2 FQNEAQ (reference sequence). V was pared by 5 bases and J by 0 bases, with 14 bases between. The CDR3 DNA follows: TGTGCCAGCAGCCCTCGGACAGAGAGCTCCTATAATTCACCCCTCCACTTT. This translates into CASSPRTESSYNSPLHF. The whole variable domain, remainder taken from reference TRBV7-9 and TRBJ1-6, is DTGVSQNPRHKITKRGQNVTFRCDPISEHNRLYWYRQTLGQGPEFLTYFQNEAQLEKSRLLSDRFSAERPKGSFSTLEIQRTEQGDSAMYLCASSPRTESSYNSPLHFGNGTRLTVT.

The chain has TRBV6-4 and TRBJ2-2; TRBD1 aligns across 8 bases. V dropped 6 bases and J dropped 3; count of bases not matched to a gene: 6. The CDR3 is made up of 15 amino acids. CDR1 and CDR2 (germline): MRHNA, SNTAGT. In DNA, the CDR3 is TGTGCCAGCAGAAAAGGACAGGGCGACACCGGGGAGCTGTTTTTT. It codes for CASRKGQGDTGELFF.

The CDR3 DNA follows: TGTGCCAGCACCCCTGGCGGCTTCTCCTACGAGCAGTACTTC. Amino acid sequence: CASTPGGFSYEQYF. The chain recombines TRBV28 with TRBJ2-7, with D unclear. The CDR3 loop spans 14 amino acids. V shed 7 bases and J shed 0 bases, with 13 bases lying between them. Germline CDR1 reads MDHEN; CDR2 reads SYDVKM. The variable domain in full, with the rest retrieved from reference TRBV28 and TRBJ2-7, is DVKVTQSSRYLVKRTGEKVFLECVQDMDHENMFWYRQDPGLGLRLIYFSYDVKMKEKGDIPEGYSVSREKKERFSLILESASTNQTSMYLCASTPGGFSYEQYFGPGTRLTVT.